This is a list of T cell receptor beta chains from one sample in a study of cytomegalovirus exposure and HLA in healthy donors. Generated by immunoSEQ multiplex PCR, the TCRdb table keeps only in-frame clones and is missing some. The sample has 250,000 or so clones; approximately 90% are singletons. Sequencing was done on a sample of PBMCs. These TCRs come from a man younger than 35 in good health and CMV-seronegative. Both conserved end residues are part of each CDR3. Fields, in order: D gene, V gene, J gene, clone size, CDR3 DNA, CDR3 protein. D genes are given only for firm matches. Some rows have no size entry. The others give once, few or many, or a class for an expanded clone.

TRBD1,TRBV6-6,TRBJ2-1,-,TGTGCCACCAACAGGGGGGAGAATGAGCAGTTCTTC,CATNRGENEQFF
-,TRBV6-1,TRBJ1-1,-,TGTGCCAGCGCGCGGGGGAACACTGAAGCTTTCTTT,CASARGNTEAFF
TRBD2,TRBV7-6,TRBJ2-1,-,TGTGCCAGCAGCTATGGACTAGCGGGAGGGAGCTCCTACAATGAGCAGTTCTTC,CASSYGLAGGSSYNEQFF
-,TRBV28,TRBJ1-1,-,TGTGCCAGCAGTTTTGAGGGAGGGATGAACACTGAAGCTTTCTTT,CASSFEGGMNTEAFF
-,TRBV21-1,TRBJ1-3,-,TGTGCCAGCAGAACAGGGAAGGGGACAGTCTGCGGAAACACCATATATTTT,CASRTGKGTVCGNTIYF
-,TRBV7-9,TRBJ2-3,-,TGTGCCAGCAGCCCACAGATGTTTCGCACAGATACGCAGTATTTT,CASSPQMFRTDTQYF
TRBD1,TRBV4-1,TRBJ2-2,-,TGCGCCAGCAGCCCAGGGACAGGGGTCACCGGGGAGCTGTTTTTT,CASSPGTGVTGELFF
-,TRBV29-1,TRBJ2-3,-,TGCAGCGTCGTTGGTGGGGCAGTAGGGGATACGCAGTATTTT,CSVVGGAVGDTQYF
-,TRBV28,TRBJ1-4,-,TGTGCCAGCAGTTCCATCTATGAACTGTTTTTT,CASSSIYELFF
-,TRBV6-1,TRBJ1-2,-,TGTGCCGTACAGGGTTTCACCTTC,CAVQGFTF
TRBD1,TRBV5-1,TRBJ2-7,-,TGCGCCAGCAGGGACAGGGATAGGTCCTACGAGCAGTACTTC,CASRDRDRSYEQYF
-,TRBV29-1,TRBJ2-2,-,TGCAGCGTGGCAGGGACCGGGGAGCTGTTTTTT,CSVAGTGELFF
-,TRBV5-1,TRBJ1-3,-,TGCGCCAGCAGCTTGCCAGGGCTTGGAAACACCATATATTTT,CASSLPGLGNTIYF
-,TRBV27,TRBJ2-7,-,TGTGCCAGCAGTTTAGGGCTTTCTTTCTACGAGCAGTACTTC,CASSLGLSFYEQYF
-,TRBV5-1,TRBJ2-5,-,TGCGCCAGCAGCTTCCCAGAAGAGACCCAGTACTTC,CASSFPEETQYF
TRBD2,TRBV7-9,TRBJ2-3,-,TGTGCCAGCAGCTTAGTAGCGGGAGGGAGCACAGATACGCAGTATTTT,CASSLVAGGSTDTQYF
TRBD2,TRBV29-1,TRBJ2-1,-,TGCAGCGTTGAAAAGGGGACTAGCGGGAGTTTCGGTTACAATGAGCAGTTCTTC,CSVEKGTSGSFGYNEQFF
TRBD1,TRBV6-5,TRBJ1-1,-,TGTGCCAGCAGTGGGACAGGGGCGGGCACTGAAGCTTTCTTT,CASSGTGAGTEAFF
-,TRBV9,TRBJ2-1,-,TGTGCCAGCAGCGTCCTTACACCGGGACACCCAGTCTTC,CASSVLTPGHPVF
-,TRBV7-2,TRBJ2-3,-,TGTGCCAGCAGCGCGCCAGATACGCAGTATTTT,CASSAPDTQYF
-,TRBV27,TRBJ2-1,-,TGTGCCAGCAGTTTACAGGGTGAGCAGTTCTTC,CASSLQGEQFF
-,TRBV30,TRBJ1-1,-,TGTGCCCGTACAGTGGGGCCGGGCATGAACACTGAAGCTTTCTTT,CARTVGPGMNTEAFF
TRBD1,TRBV5-5,TRBJ1-6,few,TGTGCCAGCAGCCACCCGGGACAGGGGCGTTCACCCCTCCACTTT,CASSHPGQGRSPLHF
TRBD2,TRBV28,TRBJ2-1,once,TGTGCCAGCAGTTTTCTGGGACTAGCGGGAGGGGAGCAGTTCTTC,CASSFLGLAGGEQFF
TRBD2,TRBV7-2,TRBJ2-3,-,TGTGCCAGCAGCTTCGGGACTAGCGGCATGGGAACAGATACGCAGTATTTT,CASSFGTSGMGTDTQYF
-,TRBV5-4,TRBJ1-2,-,TGTGCCAGCAGCTTGGTCCTGCGGGGTGGCTACACCTTC,CASSLVLRGGYTF
TRBD1,TRBV5-1,TRBJ2-1,-,TGCGCCAGCAGCTACACCGGGACAGGGGTCCGCAATGAGCAGTTCTTC,CASSYTGTGVRNEQFF
-,TRBV6-6,TRBJ2-7,-,TGTGCCAGCAGTCCTCCCAGCTCCTACGAGCAGTACTTC,CASSPPSSYEQYF
TRBD2,TRBV14,TRBJ2-5,-,TGTGCCAGCAGCCAAGGGACTAGTTCCTTAGAGACCCAGTACTTC,CASSQGTSSLETQYF
TRBD2,TRBV7-2,TRBJ2-7,-,TGTGCCAGCAGCTTATCTCCGGGGGGTCCCCCCGAGCAGTACTTC,CASSLSPGGPPEQYF
TRBD2,TRBV9,TRBJ2-3,once,TGTGCCAGCAGCGTATTAATAGCGGGGGAGGATACGCAGTATTTT,CASSVLIAGEDTQYF
-,TRBV29-1,TRBJ2-6,-,TGCAGCGTGGGGGCGCCTGGGGCCAACGTCCTGACTTTC,CSVGAPGANVLTF
TRBD1,TRBV5-1,TRBJ2-5,-,TGCGCCAGCAGACGAGACAGGGAAGAGACCCAGTACTTC,CASRRDREETQYF
-,TRBV28,TRBJ1-2,-,TGTGCCAGCAGTTCCACTCCAGGGGTAGGCTATGGCTACACCTTC,CASSSTPGVGYGYTF
-,TRBV27,TRBJ2-1,-,TGTGCCAGCAGTTTCATGTCCAAGAGCTCCTACAATGAGCAGTTCTTC,CASSFMSKSSYNEQFF
-,TRBV4-1,TRBJ2-1,-,TGCGCCAGCAGCCAAGTAGGCGGACTGGGTAATGAGCAGTTCTTC,CASSQVGGLGNEQFF
TRBD1,TRBV5-1,TRBJ2-7,once,TGCGCCAGCAGCAACTTCCGGGACAGGGGGCCATACGAGCAGTACTTC,CASSNFRDRGPYEQYF
-,TRBV6-5,TRBJ2-5,-,TGTGCCAGCAGTTACTCAGGGGGTGTGACCCAGTACTTC,CASSYSGGVTQYF
-,TRBV5-1,TRBJ2-1,once,TGCGCCAGCAGCTTGGTAGGGGGAAGGACTAGTTACAATGAGCAGTTCTTC,CASSLVGGRTSYNEQFF
TRBD1,TRBV10-3,TRBJ1-2,-,TGTGCCATCGGTAACAGGGGTCACTATGGCTACACCTTC,CAIGNRGHYGYTF
-,TRBV7-9,TRBJ1-4,-,TGTGCCAGCAGCCCCCGACAGATTAATGAAAAACTGTTTTTT,CASSPRQINEKLFF
TRBD1,TRBV2,TRBJ2-7,-,TGTGCCAGCAGGGGACAGACCAATTACGAGCAGTACTTC,CASRGQTNYEQYF
TRBD1,TRBV6-6,TRBJ2-3,-,TGTGCCAGCAGTTACCCCCCGGGACAGGGAACAGATACGCAGTATTTT,CASSYPPGQGTDTQYF
TRBD2,TRBV7-9,TRBJ2-2,-,TGTGCCAGCAGCACCACGGGACTAGCGGAATCCACCGGGGAGCTGTTTTTT,CASSTTGLAESTGELFF
-,TRBV4-1,TRBJ2-1,-,TGCGCCAGCAGCCGAACCGACGGACTGAATTACAATGAGCAGTTCTTC,CASSRTDGLNYNEQFF
TRBD2,TRBV7-9,TRBJ2-7,once,TGTGCCAGCCTTACGAAGGGAGGGTACGAGCAGTACTTC,CASLTKGGYEQYF
TRBD1,TRBV11-2,TRBJ2-7,-,TGTGCCAGCAGCTTTCAGGGGGCGGTTTACGAGCAGTACTTC,CASSFQGAVYEQYF
TRBD2,TRBV6-5,TRBJ2-3,-,TGTGCCGGCAGAGCGGGGGTGGATACGCAGTATTTT,CAGRAGVDTQYF
TRBD1,TRBV7-2,TRBJ2-7,-,TGTGCCAGCAGCGGGCAGGGGGCGCGCTACGAGCAGTACTTC,CASSGQGARYEQYF
TRBD1,TRBV27,TRBJ2-1,-,TGTGCCAGCAGAGAGACAGGGGGTGCCTACAATGAGCAGTTCTTC,CASRETGGAYNEQFF
-,TRBV10-1,TRBJ1-6,-,TGCGCCAGCAGTGAGGGGCCTGGTTCACCCCTCCACTTT,CASSEGPGSPLHF